These 4 T cell receptor beta chains came from one sample sequenced in a study of cytomegalovirus exposure and HLA in healthy donors. PCR involved 60 Vbeta and 13 Jbeta primers. The assay was immunoSEQ multiplex PCR, and TCRdb's table has in-frame clones only and misses some. This repertoire shows fewer than 250,000 clones, about three quarters found once; its top ten account for approximately 2.1%. What was sequenced was PBMCs. The source of these receptors is a woman under 40 in good health and CMV-seropositive.

This chain links TRBV27 with TRBJ2-7, with a tentative D call TRBD1 (5 bases). Germline V gene data show CDR1 as MNHEY and CDR2 as SMNVEV (reference sequence). The V and J ends lost 5 bases and 1 base respectively, with 9 bases between them. CDR3 length: 13 residues. The CDR3 region has the DNA TGTGCCAGCAGTCCGCGACAGTCCTACGAGCAGTACTTC. Translation gives CASSPRQSYEQYF.

This rearrangement joins TRBV4-3 to TRBJ2-1; possible D gene TRBD1, 5 bases. With 1 base removed from V and 5 bases from J, the gap between germline ends came to 18 bases. CDR1 LGHNA and CDR2 YSLEER come from the germline V gene. The CDR3 runs 17 residues. CDR3 sequence (DNA): TGCGCCAGCAGCCAAGTTCATCTGGGGCTAAAGGACAATGAGCAGTTCTTC. Its protein product is CASSQVHLGLKDNEQFF.

This chain uses TRBV5-4 with TRBJ2-3, with 10 bases fitting TRBD2. The CDR3 consists of 16 residues. The germline V gene has CDR1 SGHNT and CDR2 YYREEE (reference sequence). The V segment lost 1 base and the J segment 1 base; nucleotides outside the gene matches: 3. CDR3 residues: CASSLLLAGGTDTQYF. In nucleotides, the CDR3 is TGTGCCAGCAGCTTGTTGCTAGCGGGGGGCACAGATACGCAGTATTTT.

The V gene is TRBV6-5, the J gene TRBJ1-3; tentatively, D is TRBD1 (5 bases). CDR1 is MNHEY and CDR2 is SVGAGI in the germline V gene. This CDR3 region has 15 residues. V dropped 2 bases and J dropped 0 bases, with 8 bases sitting between them. The CDR3 region is CASSYRQYSGNTIYF. CDR3 bases: TGTGCCAGCAGTTACCGACAGTACTCTGGAAACACCATATATTTT.